This T cell receptor (beta chain) was found in a study of T cells in Graves' hyperthyroidism and ophthalmopathy. Turning to this clonotype: As yet, its antigen is unknown.

Any patient presenting with uncontrolled infection, other autoimmune disease, pregnancy or lactation was left out. Study results and limitations: Stable hyperthyroidism was separated from ophthalmopathy by a model based on 13 V-J features. Among clonotypes expanded in thyroid above 0.001, most were also found in blood.

RNA transcripts gave rise to amplified TCR beta CDR3 regions. A set of HTBI primers served as the primers for a first-round RT-PCR of the TCR CDR3. A single record per CDR3 protein comes from TCRdb applying MiXCR to the multiplex PCR reads. The profile shows under 550,000 distinct CDR3 sequences, 15% to 20% of them singletons. The V end lost 3 bases, the J end lost 0 bases, and 15 bases lay between the germline ends. This CDR3 comprises 17 residues. The chain is built from TRBV12-3 or TRBV12-4 and TRBJ1-3, with a weak D call TRBD1 (5 bases). Sequenced sample: blood. The clonotype originates from a man aged 35-49 years with Graves' ophthalmopathy. The CDR3 reads CASSFRGGVSSGNTIYF. The CDR3 coding sequence is TGTGCCAGCAGTTTTCGCGGAGGGGTTTCCTCTGGAAACACCATATATTTT.